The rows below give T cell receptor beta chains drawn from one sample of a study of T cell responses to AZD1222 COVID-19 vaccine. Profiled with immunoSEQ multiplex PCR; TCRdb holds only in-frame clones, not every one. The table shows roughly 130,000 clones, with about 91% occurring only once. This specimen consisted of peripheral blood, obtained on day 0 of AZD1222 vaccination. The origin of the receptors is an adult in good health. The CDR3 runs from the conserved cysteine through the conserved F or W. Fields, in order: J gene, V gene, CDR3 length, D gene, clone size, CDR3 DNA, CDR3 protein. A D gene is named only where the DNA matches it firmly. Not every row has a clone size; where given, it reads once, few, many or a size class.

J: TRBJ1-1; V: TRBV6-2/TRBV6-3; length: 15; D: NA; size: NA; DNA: TGTGCCAGCAGTTACTCTCTTGCCTTCTCTACTGAAGCTTTCTTT; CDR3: CASSYSLAFSTEAFF
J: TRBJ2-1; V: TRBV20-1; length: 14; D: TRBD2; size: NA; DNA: TGCAGTGCTAGTGTAGCGGGAGGGTCATTAGGGCAGTTCTTC; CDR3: CSASVAGGSLGQFF
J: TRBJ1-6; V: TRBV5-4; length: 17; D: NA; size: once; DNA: TGTGCCAGCAGCTTGGCGCCCCCGGGTTCCTCAATGGCACCCCTCCACTTT; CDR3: CASSLAPPGSSMAPLHF
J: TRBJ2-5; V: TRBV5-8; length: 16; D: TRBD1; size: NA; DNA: TGTGCCAGCAGCCGTGGGACAGGATGGGGGTTAGAGACCCAGTACTTC; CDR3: CASSRGTGWGLETQYF
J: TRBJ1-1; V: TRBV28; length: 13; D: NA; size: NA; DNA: TGTGCCAGCAGCAGAAAGCCGAACACTGAAGCTTTCTTT; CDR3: CASSRKPNTEAFF
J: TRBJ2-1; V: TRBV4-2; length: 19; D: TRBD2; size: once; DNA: TGTGCCAGCAGCCAAGCCCGAGCAGAGCGGGAGGACTCCTACAATGAGCAGTTCTTC; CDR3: CASSQARAEREDSYNEQFF
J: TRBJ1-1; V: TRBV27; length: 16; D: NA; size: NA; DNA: TGTGCCAGCAGTTTCTTGGTCGGGGGCTTGAACACTGAAGCTTTCTTT; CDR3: CASSFLVGGLNTEAFF
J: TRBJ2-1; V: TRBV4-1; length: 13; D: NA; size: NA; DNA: TGCGCCAGCAGCCCCCGATTGGGGAAGGAGCAGTTCTTC; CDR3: CASSPRLGKEQFF
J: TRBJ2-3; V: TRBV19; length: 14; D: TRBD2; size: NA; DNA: TGTGCCAGTAGTATGGGACTAGTCACAGATACGCAGTATTTT; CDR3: CASSMGLVTDTQYF
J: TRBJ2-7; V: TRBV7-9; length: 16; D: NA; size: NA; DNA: TGTGCCAGCAGCCCTCCCGTGGGGGGACCGGTCTACGAGCAGTACTTC; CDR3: CASSPPVGGPVYEQYF
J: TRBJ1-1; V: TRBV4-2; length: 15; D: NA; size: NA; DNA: TGTGCCAGCAGCCAAGATACCGTGCCGGGGAACCAAGCTTTCTTT; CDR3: CASSQDTVPGNQAFF
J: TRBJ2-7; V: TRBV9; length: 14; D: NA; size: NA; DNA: TGTGCCAGCAGCGAGGGACTCACCTCCTACGAGCAGTACTTC; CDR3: CASSEGLTSYEQYF
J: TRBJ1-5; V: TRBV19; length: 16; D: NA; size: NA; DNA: TGTGCCAGTAGTATAGTAAGTTTTGGGTCGACAGAGCCCCAGCATTTT; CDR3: CASSIVSFGSTEPQHF
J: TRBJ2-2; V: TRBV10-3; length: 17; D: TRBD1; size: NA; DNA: TGTGCCATCAGCCCCTTTACAGGGGCCGTGAACACCGGGGAGCTGTTTTTT; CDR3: CAISPFTGAVNTGELFF
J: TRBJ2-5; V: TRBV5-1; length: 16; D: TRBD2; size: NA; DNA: TGCGCCAGCAGCCCCTTTGGTAGCGGGAACCAAGAGACCCAGTACTTC; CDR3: CASSPFGSGNQETQYF
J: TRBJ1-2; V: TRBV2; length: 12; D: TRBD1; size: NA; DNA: TGTGCCCCCCGGGACAGGGTATATGGCTACACCTTC; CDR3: CAPRDRVYGYTF